This T cell receptor beta chain was identified during a study of T cell repertoires in cytomegalovirus infection. About the research overall: The public TCR beta signatures pointed to both CMV infection and matching HLA type.

The CDR3 spans 14 residues. Per the germline V gene, CDR1 is SNHLY and CDR2 is FYNNEI. V lost 0 bases, J lost 8 bases, and 5 bases stayed unmatched. Whole-study findings and limits: Ex vivo responses were dominated by HLA-C-restricted CMV-specific TCR beta clonotypes.

A single record per CDR3 protein comes from TCRdb applying MiXCR to the reads. The sample has under 130,000 distinct CDR3 sequences; under 45% are singletons. As concerns this clonotype: Antigen specificity is unknown.

The chain carries TRBV2 and TRBJ1-2, with 8 bases fitting TRBD1. Sequences were derived from CD8+ T cells from cultured PBMCs, sampled from culture after CMV antigen stimulation. This TCR was sampled from a human donor in good health (CMV status not recorded). Some clones in this sample may be carry-over from other donors' samples. The CDR3 nucleotides read TGTGCCAGCAGTGAAGCCGGACAGGGTGCGGGCTACACCTTC. Its translation: CASSEAGQGAGYTF.